This is a list of T cell receptor beta chains from one sample in a study of T cell responses to AZD1222 COVID-19 vaccine. The assay was immunoSEQ multiplex PCR, and TCRdb's table has in-frame clones only and misses some. The repertoire has about 140,000 clones, approximately 90% of them found once; the top ten carry 4.7%. Material: peripheral blood, obtained on day 0 of AZD1222 vaccination. The receptors come from an adult in good health. Both conserved end residues are part of each CDR3. A D gene is named only where the DNA matches it firmly. Clone sizes are given selectively: once, few, many, or a class where the clone is expanded.

size,length,D,J,V,CDR3,DNA
-,14,-,TRBJ2-5,TRBV11-3,CASSLGRSGETQYF,TGTGCCAGCAGCTTAGGCAGGTCAGGGGAGACCCAGTACTTC
-,14,TRBD1,TRBJ1-1,TRBV5-6,CASGLRQGRTEAFF,TGTGCCAGCGGGCTACGACAGGGGCGGACTGAAGCTTTCTTT
-,16,-,TRBJ2-1,TRBV28,CASSSLGERPHNEQFF,TGTGCCAGCAGTTCCCTTGGCGAGCGACCTCACAATGAGCAGTTCTTC
-,11,TRBD1,TRBJ2-7,TRBV20-1,CSAGQVYEQYF,TGCAGTGCGGGACAGGTCTACGAGCAGTACTTC
few,18,TRBD1,TRBJ1-1,TRBV7-9,CASSFMLRDRGMNTEAFF,TGTGCCAGCAGCTTCATGCTCCGTGACAGGGGCATGAACACTGAAGCTTTCTTT
few,15,TRBD1,TRBJ1-4,TRBV7-9,CASSSGQGRNEKLFF,TGTGCCAGCAGCTCCGGACAGGGACGGAATGAAAAACTGTTTTTT
once,15,TRBD1,TRBJ1-1,TRBV11-2,CASSTNRGRGTEAFF,TGTGCCAGCAGCACTAACAGGGGGCGGGGAACTGAAGCTTTCTTT
once,14,-,TRBJ2-5,TRBV6-5,CASSSSQGGETQYF,TGTGCCAGCAGCTCTTCGCAGGGAGGTGAGACCCAGTACTTC
-,13,-,TRBJ2-1,TRBV5-8,CASSGGHYNEQFF,TGTGCCAGCAGCGGGGGACATTACAATGAGCAGTTCTTC
-,13,TRBD1,TRBJ2-7,TRBV2,CASIRDRTLEQYF,TGTGCCAGCATTCGGGACAGGACCCTCGAGCAGTACTTC
once,13,TRBD1,TRBJ1-1,TRBV10-3,CATRTGGGTEAFF,TGTGCCACACGGACAGGGGGAGGCACTGAAGCTTTCTTT
-,15,TRBD1,TRBJ2-4,TRBV9,CASSETGVTKNIQYF,TGTGCCAGCAGCGAAACAGGGGTAACCAAAAACATTCAGTACTTC
-,13,TRBD2,TRBJ2-7,TRBV2,CASSGTGGYEQYF,TGTGCCAGCAGCGGAACGGGGGGGTACGAGCAGTACTTC
-,14,-,TRBJ1-3,TRBV11-2,CASSLGARRNTIYF,TGTGCCAGCAGCTTGGGGGCAAGGAGAAACACCATATATTTT
-,11,-,TRBJ2-5,TRBV27,CASSSQETQYF,TGTGCCAGCAGTTCACAAGAGACCCAGTACTTC
-,15,-,TRBJ2-3,TRBV3-1/TRBV3-2,CASSQRARAPDTQYF,TGTGCCAGCAGCCAACGGGCCCGGGCCCCAGATACGCAGTATTTT
-,15,-,TRBJ2-5,TRBV4-1,CASSHQTRGQETQYF,TGCGCCAGCAGCCATCAAACAAGGGGCCAAGAGACCCAGTACTTC
-,16,TRBD2,TRBJ2-1,TRBV3-1/TRBV3-2,CASSQSGRGSYNEQFF,TGTGCCAGCAGCCAAAGCGGGCGGGGGAGCTACAATGAGCAGTTCTTC
-,13,-,TRBJ1-5,TRBV7-3,CASSLGPYQPQHF,TGTGCCAGCAGCTTAGGCCCCTATCAGCCCCAGCATTTT
few,14,-,TRBJ1-1,TRBV18,CASSPRTENTEAFF,TGTGCCAGCTCACCACGGACAGAAAACACTGAAGCTTTCTTT
once,14,TRBD1,TRBJ1-2,TRBV4-2,CASSQIRQGDGYTF,TGTGCCAGCAGCCAAATTAGACAGGGAGATGGCTACACCTTC
-,16,-,TRBJ1-4,TRBV14,CASSQDLGLAREKLFF,TGTGCCAGCAGCCAAGATCTTGGACTGGCCCGAGAAAAACTGTTTTTT
-,15,-,TRBJ2-5,TRBV7-8,CASSLLAGLGETQYF,TGTGCCAGCAGCTTACTGGCGGGGTTGGGAGAGACCCAGTACTTC
-,15,-,TRBJ1-1,TRBV18,CASSPPGGAQTEAFF,TGTGCCAGCTCACCACCAGGGGGTGCGCAGACTGAAGCTTTCTTT
-,12,-,TRBJ2-7,TRBV28,CASTSRTYEQYF,TGTGCCAGCACCTCGCGGACCTACGAGCAGTACTTC
-,16,-,TRBJ1-3,TRBV5-1,CASSYGGGSSGNTIYF,TGCGCCAGCAGCTACGGGGGCGGGAGCTCTGGAAACACCATATATTTT
-,14,TRBD2,TRBJ2-3,TRBV27,CASSLGRETDTQYF,TGTGCCAGCAGTTTAGGGCGGGAGACAGATACGCAGTATTTT
-,14,TRBD1,TRBJ1-2,TRBV2,CASRTGGAIYGYTF,TGTGCCAGCAGAACAGGGGGCGCGATCTATGGCTACACCTTC
-,14,-,TRBJ1-2,TRBV6-5,CASGTGGSNYGYTF,TGTGCCAGCGGAACGGGTGGGTCTAACTATGGCTACACCTTC
-,14,TRBD1,TRBJ1-6,TRBV6-4,CASSMGQGNSPLHF,TGTGCCAGCAGTATGGGACAGGGGAATTCACCCCTCCACTTT
-,14,-,TRBJ1-1,TRBV6-5,CASSYSWAKELTFF,TGTGCCAGCAGTTACTCGTGGGCGAAAGAGCTGACTTTCTTT
-,14,-,TRBJ2-1,TRBV29-1,CSVNIGGPYNEQFF,TGCAGCGTAAACATCGGGGGCCCTTACAATGAGCAGTTCTTC
-,15,-,TRBJ1-6,TRBV11-2,CASRRPGGGGSPLHF,TGTGCCAGCAGGCGTCCGGGGGGTGGAGGTTCACCCCTCCACTTT
-,14,-,TRBJ1-1,TRBV7-8,CASRPPMENTEAFF,TGTGCCAGCAGACCCCCAATGGAGAACACTGAAGCTTTCTTT
-,12,-,TRBJ1-2,TRBV12-3/TRBV12-4,CASTPGGYGYTF,TGTGCCAGCACCCCGGGGGGATATGGCTACACCTTC
-,19,TRBD2,TRBJ2-1,TRBV4-1,CASSLGTSGGSSSYNEQFF,TGCGCCAGCAGCCTCGGGACTAGCGGGGGGAGCAGCTCCTACAATGAGCAGTTCTTC
-,13,-,TRBJ2-3,TRBV6-5,CASSSERTDTQYF,TGTGCCAGCAGTTCTGAACGCACAGATACGCAGTATTTT
-,12,-,TRBJ1-2,TRBV12-3/TRBV12-4,CASIRGGRGYTF,TGTGCCAGCATCCGGGGGGGTAGGGGCTACACCTTC
-,12,-,TRBJ1-2,TRBV14,CASSPGTYGYTF,TGTGCCAGCAGCCCTGGGACATATGGCTACACCTTC
-,14,-,TRBJ2-7,TRBV5-1,CASSWGQPPYEQYF,TGCGCCAGCAGCTGGGGGCAGCCTCCTTACGAGCAGTACTTC
few,14,TRBD1,TRBJ1-5,TRBV19,CASRKTGGGQPQHF,TGTGCCAGTAGGAAAACAGGGGGCGGTCAGCCCCAGCATTTT
-,16,-,TRBJ2-3,TRBV18,CASSPGGIGSTDTQYF,TGTGCCAGCTCACCGGGAGGTATAGGTAGCACAGATACGCAGTATTTT
-,14,-,TRBJ1-1,TRBV6-5,CASSTDFGNTEAFF,TGTGCCAGCAGTACAGACTTCGGGAACACTGAAGCTTTCTTT
once,15,-,TRBJ2-7,TRBV27,CASSFGALPSYEQYF,TGTGCCAGCAGTTTCGGTGCCCTTCCCTCCTACGAGCAGTACTTC
-,17,TRBD2,TRBJ2-1,TRBV7-8,CASSLGDLNGRADEQFF,TGTGCCAGCAGCTTAGGGGACCTCAACGGGAGGGCCGACGAGCAGTTCTTC
-,15,TRBD2,TRBJ2-1,TRBV7-3,CASSLLAGGYNEQFF,TGTGCCAGCAGCTTACTAGCGGGAGGGTACAATGAGCAGTTCTTC
-,13,-,TRBJ2-7,TRBV11-2,CASSRDRYYEQYF,TGTGCCAGCAGCCGAGACAGATACTACGAGCAGTACTTC
-,15,-,TRBJ2-2,TRBV4-1,CASSQVYGTTGELFF,TGCGCCAGCAGCCAAGTGTACGGGACTACCGGGGAGCTGTTTTTT
-,13,-,TRBJ1-1,TRBV15,CATSRRGDTEAFF,TGTGCCACCAGCAGGAGGGGTGACACTGAAGCTTTCTTT